This entry features one TCR beta chain sequence. Under the authors' procedure: Using reference gene primer amplification, nucleated cell counts were estimated. Clones were sequenced by immunoSEQ multiplex PCR, and TCRdb holds only the in-frame ones, with some missing. The D gene and trimming were derived from the DNA, and the V and J assignments and clone size from that table. Found here are just under 250,000 clones, approximately 86% of them singletons; the top ten hold about 2.9%. The data were taken from a study of blood T cell repertoires in COVID-19. Trimming left V 3 bases short and J 2 bases short, with 13 bases between. CDR1 is LNHDA and CDR2 is SQIVND in the germline V gene (reference sequence). The CDR3 has 15 amino acids.

The sequencing input was peripheral blood. The gene calls are TRBV19 and TRBJ1-1, with a weak D call TRBD1 (5 bases). The sequence was obtained from a woman aged 30 to 39 who had recovered from COVID-19. In nucleotides, the CDR3 is TGTGCCAGTAGTATTGGGGGGTACGCTAACACTGAAGCTTTCTTT. Its translation: CASSIGGYANTEAFF.